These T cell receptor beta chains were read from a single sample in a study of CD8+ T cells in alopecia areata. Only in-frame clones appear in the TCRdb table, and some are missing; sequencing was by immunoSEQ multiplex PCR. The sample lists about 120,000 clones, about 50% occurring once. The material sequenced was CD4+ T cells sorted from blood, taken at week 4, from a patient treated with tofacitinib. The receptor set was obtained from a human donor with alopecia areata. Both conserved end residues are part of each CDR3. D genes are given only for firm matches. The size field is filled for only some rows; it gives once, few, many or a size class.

TGTGCCAGCGTATCAACGGGGGCCGGGAACAATGAGCAGTTCTTC | CASVSTGAGNNEQFF | NA | TRBJ2-1 | TRBV27 | NA
TGTGCCTGGACCGGGGACAGGAGACTCACTGAAGCTTTCTTT | CAWTGDRRLTEAFF | TRBD1 | TRBJ1-1 | TRBV30 | few
TGCAGCGTACAAAGGGACAGCTCGAACACTGAAGCTTTCTTT | CSVQRDSSNTEAFF | TRBD1 | TRBJ1-1 | TRBV29-1 | NA
TGTGCCACCAGCAGAGATTTCGCGTGGGAGACCCAGTACTTC | CATSRDFAWETQYF | NA | TRBJ2-5 | TRBV15 | NA
TGCAGCGTTGCAATAGGGCTGAACACTGAAGCTTTCTTT | CSVAIGLNTEAFF | NA | TRBJ1-1 | TRBV29-1 | NA
TGCAGCGTTCTTATAGAGACCCAGTACTTC | CSVLIETQYF | NA | TRBJ2-5 | TRBV29-1 | NA
TGCAGCGTTGAAGATCCAGGGACTGAAGCTTTCTTT | CSVEDPGTEAFF | NA | TRBJ1-1 | TRBV29-1 | NA
TGCGCCAGCAGCCCGGGACCGGTTAGCTCCTACGAGCAGTACTTC | CASSPGPVSSYEQYF | NA | TRBJ2-7 | TRBV4-1 | once
TGCAGCGTTGAAGGGCAGGGGGCCACTGAAGCTTTCTTT | CSVEGQGATEAFF | TRBD1 | TRBJ1-1 | TRBV29-1 | NA
TGCAGCGTTGAGGGCAGGAACTACGAGCAGTACTTC | CSVEGRNYEQYF | NA | TRBJ2-7 | TRBV29-1 | NA
TGTGCCTGGAGCCCACTAGCGGGAGAGTTTTTCCCTCGGTACAATGAGCAGTTCTTC | CAWSPLAGEFFPRYNEQFF | TRBD2 | TRBJ2-1 | TRBV30 | NA
TGCGCCAGCAGCTCTCCGACCCGGGACAGGAACAATGAGCAGTTCTTC | CASSSPTRDRNNEQFF | TRBD1 | TRBJ2-1 | TRBV4-1 | few
TGTGCCAGCAACGCTATGGGGACAGGGGACACTGAAGCTTTCTTT | CASNAMGTGDTEAFF | TRBD1 | TRBJ1-1 | TRBV6-1 | many
TGTGCCAGCAGCGTTGGACCCTTCAGCAATCAGCCCCAGCATTTT | CASSVGPFSNQPQHF | NA | TRBJ1-5 | TRBV9 | NA
TGTGCCAGCAGCCCACCTTCCGGGACGGATAACTATGGCTACACCTTC | CASSPPSGTDNYGYTF | NA | TRBJ1-2 | TRBV2 | NA
TGTGCCACCAGCAGAGGCCTCGGACAGCCACAGAACTATGGCTACACCTTC | CATSRGLGQPQNYGYTF | NA | TRBJ1-2 | TRBV15 | NA
TGTGCCAGTCGGGCTAGCGGAGACGGCACAGATACGCAGTATTTT | CASRASGDGTDTQYF | TRBD2 | TRBJ2-3 | TRBV19 | NA
TGTGCCAGCTCACCATGGATGAACACTGAAGCTTTCTTT | CASSPWMNTEAFF | NA | TRBJ1-1 | TRBV18 | few
TGCAGCGTTGACAGGGGGCGCGGGGACACTGAAGCTTTCTTT | CSVDRGRGDTEAFF | TRBD1 | TRBJ1-1 | TRBV29-1 | NA
TGTGCCAGCAGCGTTTCGTTGCAGACCACAGATACGCAGTATTTT | CASSVSLQTTDTQYF | NA | TRBJ2-3 | TRBV9 | NA
TGTGCCAGCAGCCAAGAACTAGCGGGGGGTGATACGCAGTATTTT | CASSQELAGGDTQYF | TRBD2 | TRBJ2-3 | TRBV4-2 | NA
TGTGCCAGCAGTGAATACGGTGACCTATACAATGAGCAGTTCTTC | CASSEYGDLYNEQFF | NA | TRBJ2-1 | TRBV6-1 | NA
TGCGCCAGCAGCTCCCCGGGTTATAATTCACCCCTCCACTTT | CASSSPGYNSPLHF | NA | TRBJ1-6 | TRBV5-1 | NA
TGCGCCAGCAGCAGGGGACTAGCGGGAGGAGAGACCCAGTACTTC | CASSRGLAGGETQYF | TRBD2 | TRBJ2-5 | TRBV5-1 | NA
TGTGCCAGCAGTCACCCGGTGGGGGCAGGGAATCAACCTAATGAAGCTTTCTTT | CASSHPVGAGNQPNEAFF | NA | TRBJ1-1 | TRBV2 | NA
TGCAGCGTTGGGAGGGAGGGAGTGTCCCAAGAGACCCAGTACTTC | CSVGREGVSQETQYF | TRBD2 | TRBJ2-5 | TRBV29-1 | NA
TGTGCCAGCAGTGAAGCGCAAAGGACATATTCACCCCTCCACTTT | CASSEAQRTYSPLHF | NA | TRBJ1-6 | TRBV2 | NA
TGCAGCGTTGAAGGGTCTAGCGGGACCCGCGAGACCCAGTACTTC | CSVEGSSGTRETQYF | TRBD2 | TRBJ2-5 | TRBV29-1 | NA
TGTGCCAGAGGGCAGGGGGCGAGTAGTTCTGGAAACACCATATATTTT | CARGQGASSSGNTIYF | TRBD1 | TRBJ1-3 | TRBV2 | NA
TGTGCCAGCAGCGTAAACAGAATCTCCTACGAGCAGTACTTC | CASSVNRISYEQYF | NA | TRBJ2-7 | TRBV9 | NA
TGTGCCTGGACCCCCAGGGCGATCACCTACGAGCAGTACTTC | CAWTPRAITYEQYF | NA | TRBJ2-7 | TRBV30 | few
TGTGCCAGCAGCTCACTTACAGGGGGTGAGACCCAGTACTTC | CASSSLTGGETQYF | TRBD1 | TRBJ2-5 | TRBV7-9 | few
TGTGCCTGGAGTGTACGACAAGGAAACACCATATATTTT | CAWSVRQGNTIYF | NA | TRBJ1-3 | TRBV30 | few
TGCAGCGTTGGATTATTCACAGATACGCAGTATTTT | CSVGLFTDTQYF | NA | TRBJ2-3 | TRBV29-1 | NA
TGCGCCAGCAGCTTGGCCGTCGGGACTAGTGCCTATGAGCAGTTCTTC | CASSLAVGTSAYEQFF | TRBD2 | TRBJ2-1 | TRBV5-1 | NA
TGTGCCAGCAGTTTATGGGGGGGCAATCAGCCCCAGCATTTT | CASSLWGGNQPQHF | NA | TRBJ1-5 | TRBV27 | NA
TGTGCCAGCAGCAGGACAGGCTCTGGAAACACCATATATTTT | CASSRTGSGNTIYF | TRBD1 | TRBJ1-3 | TRBV9 | NA
TGTGCCAGCAGCGCCCGGACAGGGAAAGATACGCAGTATTTT | CASSARTGKDTQYF | TRBD1 | TRBJ2-3 | TRBV9 | NA
TGTGCCTGGAGTAAAGGGGGCTATCAGCCCCAGCATTTT | CAWSKGGYQPQHF | TRBD1 | TRBJ1-5 | TRBV30 | NA
TGTGCCTGGGGCTCCAGGGGAAGGCGGGAAAAACTGTTTTTT | CAWGSRGRREKLFF | NA | TRBJ1-4 | TRBV30 | NA
TGCAGCGTGGGACAGGGGGATATCAGTCCCCAGCATTTT | CSVGQGDISPQHF | TRBD1 | TRBJ1-5 | TRBV29-1 | NA
TGTGCTAGCAGCTTTCGGGGACTTAGCACAGATACGCAGTATTTT | CASSFRGLSTDTQYF | NA | TRBJ2-3 | TRBV7-7 | few
TGTGCCAGCTCATCAACAACTAGCGGGTATTCCTACGAGCAGTACTTC | CASSSTTSGYSYEQYF | TRBD2 | TRBJ2-7 | TRBV18 | NA
TGCGCCAGCAGCCAAGCGGGAGCTTTCACAGATACGCAGTATTTT | CASSQAGAFTDTQYF | NA | TRBJ2-3 | TRBV4-1 | NA
TGTGCCAGCAGCCTGGACAGGTGGGAGACCCAGTACTTC | CASSLDRWETQYF | TRBD1 | TRBJ2-5 | TRBV6-1 | NA
TGCAGCGTTGCCCCCTACAGGGCCAATTCCTATGGCTACACCTTC | CSVAPYRANSYGYTF | NA | TRBJ1-2 | TRBV29-1 | few
TGTGCTAGCAGCTCCCCAGCGGGGAAGCAGTTCTTC | CASSSPAGKQFF | TRBD2 | TRBJ2-1 | TRBV7-7 | NA
TGCGCCAGCAGCCAAGCTAGTGCGGAGAGCTCCTACAATGAGCAGTTCTTC | CASSQASAESSYNEQFF | NA | TRBJ2-1 | TRBV4-1 | NA
TGTGCCAGCAGTGTTGAGACAGGGGGCCGAGGCTATGGCTACACCTTC | CASSVETGGRGYGYTF | TRBD1 | TRBJ1-2 | TRBV2 | NA
TGTGCCACCACCCACCCCAGTCCGATGAACACTGAAGCTTTCTTT | CATTHPSPMNTEAFF | NA | TRBJ1-1 | TRBV15 | NA
TGCAGCGTCGGTGGACTAGCGGGAGGGGTAGAGACCCAGTACTTC | CSVGGLAGGVETQYF | TRBD2 | TRBJ2-5 | TRBV29-1 | NA